The rows below give T cell receptor beta chains drawn from one sample of a study of T cell responses to AZD1222 COVID-19 vaccine. TCRdb keeps only in-frame clones here, not all; method: immunoSEQ multiplex PCR. The table shows 150,000 to 200,000 clones, with approximately 94% occurring only once. The source material was peripheral blood, sampled 28 days after the second AZD1222 dose. The source is an adult who received the AZD1222 COVID-19 vaccine. CDR3s include the opening cysteine and the closing phenylalanine or tryptophan. The D gene is left open where the match is weak. Rows give clone size only sometimes, using once, few, many, or a class for an expanded clone.

TRBV19	once	TRBD1	TRBJ2-3	TGTGCCAGTAGTTCACGACAGGGGGGAACAGATACGCAGTATTTT	CASSSRQGGTDTQYF
TRBV5-1	.	TRBD2	TRBJ2-1	TGCGCCAGCAGCTTGGTTAGCGGGACACCGAATGAGCAGTTCTTC	CASSLVSGTPNEQFF
TRBV7-3	.	TRBD1	TRBJ1-1	TGTGCCAGCAGCCCGGGACAGGGGGCGGGAGCTTTCTTT	CASSPGQGAGAFF
TRBV7-9	.	.	TRBJ1-2	TGTGCCAGCAGCTTAGCCGGGATCTATGGCTACACCTTC	CASSLAGIYGYTF
TRBV10-3	.	.	TRBJ2-1	TGTGCCATCAGTGACCTGCTTAGCCCCCTTAGCTCCTACAATGAGCAGTTCTTC	CAISDLLSPLSSYNEQFF
TRBV29-1	once	.	TRBJ1-1	TGCAGCGTTCGAAACCCAGGGAACACTGAAGCTTTCTTT	CSVRNPGNTEAFF
TRBV6-5	.	.	TRBJ1-2	TGTGCCAGCAGTAACCCACCTGGAAACTATGGCTACACCTTC	CASSNPPGNYGYTF
TRBV11-3	.	TRBD1	TRBJ1-3	TGTGCCAGCAGCCGCAGGGGGGACTCTGGAAACACCATATATTTT	CASSRRGDSGNTIYF
TRBV9	.	TRBD1	TRBJ2-5	TGTGCCAGCAGCGGGCCGGGACAGGCCCAAGAGACCCAGTACTTC	CASSGPGQAQETQYF
TRBV7-9	few	.	TRBJ2-3	TGTGCCAGCAGCCCGGGGCCACGCTCGCAGTATTTT	CASSPGPRSQYF
TRBV19	.	.	TRBJ1-1	TGTGCCAGTAGTACAGGGGTGGGGCTGAACACTGAAGCTTTCTTT	CASSTGVGLNTEAFF
TRBV10-1	.	.	TRBJ2-2	TGCGCCAGCAGACAGGGACGGAAAAACACCGGGGAGCTGTTTTTT	CASRQGRKNTGELFF
TRBV4-1	.	.	TRBJ1-5	TGCGCCAGCAGCTATGGACCGGCCAATCAGCCCCAGCATTTT	CASSYGPANQPQHF
TRBV30	.	.	TRBJ1-1	TGTGCCTGGAACCGGGACGGAGAAGCTTTCTTT	CAWNRDGEAFF
TRBV28	.	.	TRBJ1-5	TGTGCCAGCAGTTTAATATGGGACAGCAATCAGCCCCAGCATTTT	CASSLIWDSNQPQHF
TRBV6-5	.	.	TRBJ1-2	TGTGCCAGCAGTAGGTCCGAGAACTATGGCTACACCTTC	CASSRSENYGYTF
TRBV6-2/TRBV6-3	.	.	TRBJ2-1	TGTGCCAGCAGTCCCGGTGACTTCTGGCAGTTCTTC	CASSPGDFWQFF
TRBV5-8	.	.	TRBJ1-4	TGTGCCAGCAGCAAAACCCGGAAAGAAAAACTGTTTTTT	CASSKTRKEKLFF
TRBV29-1	few	TRBD1	TRBJ2-1	TGCAGCGTAGCACGGGACAGATACAATGAGCAGTTCTTC	CSVARDRYNEQFF
TRBV7-2	.	.	TRBJ1-2	TGTGCCAGCAGCTTAGTGGGACGGACTAACTATGGCTACACCTTC	CASSLVGRTNYGYTF
TRBV6-2/TRBV6-3	.	.	TRBJ2-7	TGTGCCAGCAGTCCCGCCTACGAGCAGTACTTC	CASSPAYEQYF
TRBV5-5	once	.	TRBJ1-5	TGTGCCAGCAGCCCCTTAGGGGGGAGCAATCAGCCCCAGCATTTT	CASSPLGGSNQPQHF
TRBV4-2	.	.	TRBJ2-3	TGTGCCAGCAGCCAAGGAGCTTACACAGATACGCAGTATTTT	CASSQGAYTDTQYF
TRBV5-5	.	.	TRBJ1-1	TGTGCCAGCAGCTTATCCCCCGACAGGGAAGCTTTCTTT	CASSLSPDREAFF
TRBV5-1	.	TRBD2	TRBJ2-1	TGCGCCACCTCGACTAGCGGGAGGGATGAGCAGTTCTTC	CATSTSGRDEQFF
TRBV19	once	.	TRBJ1-5	TGTGCCAGTAGACAGACAGCGAGGAATCAGCCCCAGCATTTT	CASRQTARNQPQHF
TRBV15	.	TRBD1	TRBJ2-1	TGTGCCACCAGCCCAAAAAGGCAGGGGGTAGGGAATGAGCAGTTCTTC	CATSPKRQGVGNEQFF
TRBV28	.	TRBD2	TRBJ2-5	TGTGCCAGCCTATCGACTAGCGGGGGCCAAGAGACCCAGTACTTC	CASLSTSGGQETQYF
TRBV4-3	.	.	TRBJ1-5	TGCGCCAGCAGCCAAGATGAGAGTCAGCCCCAGCATTTT	CASSQDESQPQHF
TRBV10-3	.	TRBD1	TRBJ1-1	TGTGCCATCAGTGAGTCGAGCGGACAGGGGGCAACTGAAGCTTTCTTT	CAISESSGQGATEAFF
TRBV28	.	.	TRBJ2-7	TGTGCCAGCAGCCCAACCAGGCACGAGCAGTACTTC	CASSPTRHEQYF
TRBV10-3	.	TRBD2	TRBJ2-1	TGTGCCATCAGTGAGTCCGGACTAGCGGGAGGGTTGCTCTTCTTC	CAISESGLAGGLLFF
TRBV7-9	.	.	TRBJ2-1	TGTGCCAGCGCCGGGGCCTACAATGAGCAGTTCTTC	CASAGAYNEQFF
TRBV24-1	many	.	TRBJ1-2	TGTGCCACCAGTGACCGGGGGCATGGCTACACCTTC	CATSDRGHGYTF
TRBV4-2	.	.	TRBJ1-2	TGTGCCAGCAGCCAAGATCAGGAGACTATGTGGGGCTACACCTTC	CASSQDQETMWGYTF
TRBV5-4	.	.	TRBJ2-1	TGTGCCAGCAGCCCTGTGGCGGGTGAGCAGTTCTTC	CASSPVAGEQFF
TRBV29-1	.	.	TRBJ2-3	TGCAGTATCGTTTTGCAGGGCGCAGATACGCAGTATTTT	CSIVLQGADTQYF
TRBV30	.	.	TRBJ2-7	TGTGCCTGGAGTGTGGGAACTACCTACGAGCAGTACTTC	CAWSVGTTYEQYF
TRBV2	.	.	TRBJ2-2	TGTGCCAGCAGCGCTCTGAGAGGTAGAACCGGGGAGCTGTTTTTT	CASSALRGRTGELFF
TRBV18	.	.	TRBJ1-4	TGTGCCAGCTCACCACGGAGGGGCCTAGGGGAAAAACTGTTTTTT	CASSPRRGLGEKLFF
TRBV13	.	TRBD2	TRBJ2-5	TGTGCCAGCAGCATCCGGACTAGCGGAAACCAAGAGACCCAGTACTTC	CASSIRTSGNQETQYF
TRBV4-1	.	.	TRBJ2-1	TGCGCCAGCAGCTTCTTGGGCCCACTCTACAATGAGCAGTTCTTC	CASSFLGPLYNEQFF
TRBV5-6	.	.	TRBJ2-2	TGTGCCAGCAGCCATCAGGAGGGCGGGGAGCTGTTTTTT	CASSHQEGGELFF
TRBV3-1/TRBV3-2	.	.	TRBJ2-2	TGTGCCAGCAGCCAAGGCGGAAACACCGGGGAGCTGTTTTTT	CASSQGGNTGELFF
TRBV7-9	few	TRBD1	TRBJ2-7	TGTGCCAGCAGCCCCAGGGACAGGGGCTACGAGCAGTACTTC	CASSPRDRGYEQYF
TRBV19	.	.	TRBJ1-3	TGTGCCAGTAATGAGGACTCAAAGGGGAACACCATATATTTT	CASNEDSKGNTIYF
TRBV28	.	TRBD1	TRBJ2-7	TGTGCCACCCAGTCGGGACAGGAAACCTACGAGCAGTACTTC	CATQSGQETYEQYF
TRBV2	.	TRBD2	TRBJ2-1	TGTGCCAGCAGTGAAGTGACTAGCGCCTACAATGAGCAGTTCTTC	CASSEVTSAYNEQFF
TRBV24-1	.	TRBD2	TRBJ2-1	TGTGCCACCAGTCCGACCGGGACTAGCGGGATCTACAATGAGCAGTTCTTC	CATSPTGTSGIYNEQFF
TRBV23-1	.	.	TRBJ1-5	TGCGCCAGCAGTCAAGACGGTTGCGGGAATCAGCCCCAGCATTTT	CASSQDGCGNQPQHF
TRBV6-5	.	.	TRBJ1-1	TGTGCCAGCGGACAGTTGAACACTGAAGCTTTCTTT	CASGQLNTEAFF